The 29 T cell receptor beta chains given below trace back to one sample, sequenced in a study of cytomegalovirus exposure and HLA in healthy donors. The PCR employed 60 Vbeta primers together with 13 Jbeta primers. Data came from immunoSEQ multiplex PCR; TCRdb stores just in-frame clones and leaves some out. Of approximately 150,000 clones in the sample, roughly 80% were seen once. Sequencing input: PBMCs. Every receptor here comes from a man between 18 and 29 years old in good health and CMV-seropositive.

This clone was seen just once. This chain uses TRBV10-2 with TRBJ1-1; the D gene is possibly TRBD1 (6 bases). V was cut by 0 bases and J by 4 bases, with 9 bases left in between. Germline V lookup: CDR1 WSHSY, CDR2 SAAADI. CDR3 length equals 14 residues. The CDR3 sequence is CASSESRGGTEAFF. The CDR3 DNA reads TGCGCCAGCAGTGAGTCACGAGGGGGCACTGAAGCTTTCTTT.

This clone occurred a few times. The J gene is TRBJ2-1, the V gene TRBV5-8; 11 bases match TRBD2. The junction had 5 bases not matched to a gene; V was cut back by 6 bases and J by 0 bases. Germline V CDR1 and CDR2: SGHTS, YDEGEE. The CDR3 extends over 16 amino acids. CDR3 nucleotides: TGTGCCAGCAACTTAGCGGGAGGGAGCTCCTACAATGAGCAGTTCTTC. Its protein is CASNLAGGSSYNEQFF.

CDR3 sequence reads: CASTSYRVNTGELFF. The CDR3 nucleotides are TGTGCCAGCACCTCTTACAGGGTGAACACCGGGGAGCTGTTTTTT. This chain connects TRBV7-9 to TRBJ2-2; possibly TRBD1 for D (6 bases). The CDR3 has 15 amino acids. The V and J ends lost 7 bases and 1 base respectively, with 13 bases between them. Germline V gives CDR1 SEHNR, CDR2 FQNEAQ (reference sequence).

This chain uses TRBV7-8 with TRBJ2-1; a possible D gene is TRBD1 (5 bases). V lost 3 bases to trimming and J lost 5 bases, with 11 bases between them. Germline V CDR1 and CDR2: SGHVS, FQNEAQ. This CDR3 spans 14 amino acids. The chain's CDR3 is CASSLEGADNEQFF. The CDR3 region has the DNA TGTGCCAGCAGCTTGGAAGGGGCAGACAATGAGCAGTTCTTC.

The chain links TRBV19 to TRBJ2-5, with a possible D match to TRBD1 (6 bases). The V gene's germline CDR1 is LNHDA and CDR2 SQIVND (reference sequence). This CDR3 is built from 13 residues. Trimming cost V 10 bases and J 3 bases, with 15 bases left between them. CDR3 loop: CATSWSGEETQYF. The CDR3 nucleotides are TGTGCCACCTCCTGGTCAGGGGAAGAGACCCAGTACTTC.

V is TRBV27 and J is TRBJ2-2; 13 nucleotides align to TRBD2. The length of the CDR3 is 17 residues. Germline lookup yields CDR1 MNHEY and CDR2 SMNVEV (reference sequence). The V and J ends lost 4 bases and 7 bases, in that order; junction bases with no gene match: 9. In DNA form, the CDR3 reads TGTGCCAGCAGTTCACCCGGACTAGCGGGAGTCGGCGGGGAGCTGTTTTTT. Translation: CASSSPGLAGVGGELFF.

This chain's CDR3 is CASRGGGYTF. The CDR3 DNA reads TGTGCCAGCAGGGGAGGTGGCTACACCTTC. The rearrangement uses TRBV9 and TRBJ1-2; D is uncertain. The CDR3 has 10 amino acids. Trimming cost V 5 bases and J 7 bases, with 6 bases left between them. In germline, CDR1 is SGDLS, CDR2 YYNGEE.

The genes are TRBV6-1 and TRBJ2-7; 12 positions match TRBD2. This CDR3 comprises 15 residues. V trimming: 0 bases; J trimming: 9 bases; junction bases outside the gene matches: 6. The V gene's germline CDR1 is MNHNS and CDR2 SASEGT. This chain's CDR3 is CASSEAGLAGGGQYF. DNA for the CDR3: TGTGCCAGCAGTGAAGCTGGTCTAGCGGGAGGGGGGCAGTACTTC.

In nucleotides, the CDR3 is TGTGCCAGCAGCGTAGATCTCAATGAGCAGTTCTTC. Its protein is CASSVDLNEQFF. The rearrangement links TRBV9 to TRBJ2-1; D not resolved. The CDR3 length is 12 residues. V shed 0 bases and J shed 6 bases, with 4 bases lying between them. The V gene's germline CDR1 is SGDLS and CDR2 YYNGEE.

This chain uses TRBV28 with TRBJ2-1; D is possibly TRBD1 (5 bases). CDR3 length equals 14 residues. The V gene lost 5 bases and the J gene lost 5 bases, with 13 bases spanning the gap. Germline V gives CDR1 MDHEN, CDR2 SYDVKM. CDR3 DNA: TGTGCCAGCAGTCCCTTTCTAGGGGACAATGAGCAGTTCTTC. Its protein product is CASSPFLGDNEQFF.

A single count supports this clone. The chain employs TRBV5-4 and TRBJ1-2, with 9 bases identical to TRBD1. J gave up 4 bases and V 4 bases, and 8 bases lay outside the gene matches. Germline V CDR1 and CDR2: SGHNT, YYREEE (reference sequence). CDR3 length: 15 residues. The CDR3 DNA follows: TGTGCCAGCAGCAAGCAACAGGGGGCTCGCTATGGCTACACCTTC. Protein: CASSKQQGARYGYTF.

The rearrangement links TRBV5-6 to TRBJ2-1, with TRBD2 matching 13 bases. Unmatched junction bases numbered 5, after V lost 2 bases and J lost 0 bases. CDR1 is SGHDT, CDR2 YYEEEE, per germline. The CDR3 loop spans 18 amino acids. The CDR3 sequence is CASSFEGLAGSSYNEQFF. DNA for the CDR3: TGTGCCAGCAGCTTTGAGGGACTAGCGGGAAGCTCCTACAATGAGCAGTTCTTC.

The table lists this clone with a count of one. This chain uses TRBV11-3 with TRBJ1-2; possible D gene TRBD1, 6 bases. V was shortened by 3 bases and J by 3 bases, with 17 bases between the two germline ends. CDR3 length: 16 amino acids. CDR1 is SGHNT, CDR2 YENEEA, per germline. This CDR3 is CASSFRRGGGYYGYTF. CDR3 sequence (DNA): TGTGCCAGCAGCTTTCGTAGGGGAGGGGGTTACTATGGCTACACCTTC.

CDR3 nucleotide sequence: TGTGCCAGCAGCAAGCAATACACAGATACGCAGTATTTT. It yields the protein CASSKQYTDTQYF. The rearrangement uses TRBV5-6 and TRBJ2-3; no clear D gene. Germline V CDR1 and CDR2: SGHDT, YYEEEE. V was clipped by 4 bases and J by 2 bases, with 8 bases between them. There are 13 residues in the CDR3.

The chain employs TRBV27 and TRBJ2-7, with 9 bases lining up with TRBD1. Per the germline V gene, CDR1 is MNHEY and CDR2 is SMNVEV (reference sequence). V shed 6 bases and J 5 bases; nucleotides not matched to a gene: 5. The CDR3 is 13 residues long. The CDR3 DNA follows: TGTGCCAGCAGCCAAGACAGGGGGAACGAGCAGTACTTC. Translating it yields CASSQDRGNEQYF.

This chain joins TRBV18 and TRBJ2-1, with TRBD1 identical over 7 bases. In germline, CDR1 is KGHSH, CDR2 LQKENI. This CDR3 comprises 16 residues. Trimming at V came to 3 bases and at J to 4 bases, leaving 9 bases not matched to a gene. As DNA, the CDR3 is TGTGCCAGCTCACCCGGACAGGCCCTACAATACAATGAGCAGTTCTTC. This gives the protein CASSPGQALQYNEQFF.

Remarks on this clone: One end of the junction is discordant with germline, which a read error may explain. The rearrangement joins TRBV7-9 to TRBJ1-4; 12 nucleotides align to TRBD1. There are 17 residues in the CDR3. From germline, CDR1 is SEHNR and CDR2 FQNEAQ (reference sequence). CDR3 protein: CASSPAGQGARGEKLSF. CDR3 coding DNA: TGTGCCAGCAGCCCTGCGGGACAGGGGGCGCGGGGTGAAAAACTGTCTTTT.

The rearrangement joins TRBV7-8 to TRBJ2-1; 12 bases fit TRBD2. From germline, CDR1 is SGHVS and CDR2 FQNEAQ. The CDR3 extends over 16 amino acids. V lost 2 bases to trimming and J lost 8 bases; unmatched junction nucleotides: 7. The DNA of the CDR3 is TGTGCCAGCAGCTTAAGGCTAGCGGGAGGGGGCTATGAGCAGTTCTTC. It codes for CASSLRLAGGGYEQFF.

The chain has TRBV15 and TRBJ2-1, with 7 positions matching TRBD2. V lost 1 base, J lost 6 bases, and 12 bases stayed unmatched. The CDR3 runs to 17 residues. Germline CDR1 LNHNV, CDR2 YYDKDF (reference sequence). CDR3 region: CATSRAGTIPGSNEQFF. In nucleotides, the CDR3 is TGTGCCACCAGCAGAGCGGGGACTATCCCGGGTAGCAATGAGCAGTTCTTC.

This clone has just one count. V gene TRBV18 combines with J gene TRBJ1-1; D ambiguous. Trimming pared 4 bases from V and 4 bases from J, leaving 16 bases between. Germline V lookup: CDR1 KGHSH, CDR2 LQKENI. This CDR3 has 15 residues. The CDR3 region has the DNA TGTGCCAGCTCACTCTCCACCGCCCGGGGCACTGAAGCTTTCTTT. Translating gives CASSLSTARGTEAFF.

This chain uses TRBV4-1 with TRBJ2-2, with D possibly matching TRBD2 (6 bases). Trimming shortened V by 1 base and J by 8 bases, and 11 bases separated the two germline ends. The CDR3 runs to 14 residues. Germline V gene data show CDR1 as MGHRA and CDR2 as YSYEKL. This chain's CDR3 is CASSQVGGMGELFF. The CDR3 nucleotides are TGCGCCAGCAGCCAAGTTGGGGGGATGGGGGAGCTGTTTTTT.

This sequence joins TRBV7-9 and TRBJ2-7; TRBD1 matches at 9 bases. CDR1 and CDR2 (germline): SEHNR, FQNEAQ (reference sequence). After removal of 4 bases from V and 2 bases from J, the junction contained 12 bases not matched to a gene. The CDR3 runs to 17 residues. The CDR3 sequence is CASSSNPRTGETYEQYF. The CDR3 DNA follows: TGTGCCAGCAGCTCGAATCCCCGGACAGGGGAAACCTACGAGCAGTACTTC.

CDR3 in DNA: TGCGCCAGCAGCCAAAGGTCGAAACAGCCCGAAGCTTTCTTT. It codes for CASSQRSKQPEAFF. This chain connects TRBV4-1 to TRBJ1-1, with no clear D. Trimming cost V 2 bases and J 8 bases, with 15 bases left between them. The CDR3 runs 14 residues. Looked up from germline, CDR1 is MGHRA and CDR2 is YSYEKL.

The CDR3 DNA reads as TGTGCCAGCAGTGAAGGCGGCGGGAGTACCCCCTACGAGCAGTACTTC. As protein: CASSEGGGSTPYEQYF. The chain joins TRBV6-1 to TRBJ2-7; TRBD2 aligns across 7 bases. Trimming took 1 base from V and 2 from J; bases not matched to a gene: 8. CDR3 size: 16 residues. Germline CDR1 reads MNHNS; CDR2 reads SASEGT.

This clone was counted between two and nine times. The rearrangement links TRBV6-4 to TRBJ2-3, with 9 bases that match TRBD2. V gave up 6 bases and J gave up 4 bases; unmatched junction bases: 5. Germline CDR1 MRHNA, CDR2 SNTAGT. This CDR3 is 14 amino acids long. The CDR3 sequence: CASRAAGGADTQYF. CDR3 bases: TGTGCCAGCAGGGCCGCGGGGGGGGCAGATACGCAGTATTTT.

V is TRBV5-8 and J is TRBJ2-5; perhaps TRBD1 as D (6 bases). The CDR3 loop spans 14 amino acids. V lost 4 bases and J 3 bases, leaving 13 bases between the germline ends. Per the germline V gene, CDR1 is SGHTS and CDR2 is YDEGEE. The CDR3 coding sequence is TGTGCCAGCAGCGGACGGACAGTAGAAGAGACCCAGTACTTC. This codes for CASSGRTVEETQYF. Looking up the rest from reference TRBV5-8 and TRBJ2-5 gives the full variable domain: EAGVTQSPTHLIKTRGQQATLRCSPISGHTSVYWYQQALGLGLQFLLWYDEGEERNRGNFPPRFSGRQFPNYSSELNVNALELEDSALYLCASSGRTVEETQYFGPGTRLLVL.

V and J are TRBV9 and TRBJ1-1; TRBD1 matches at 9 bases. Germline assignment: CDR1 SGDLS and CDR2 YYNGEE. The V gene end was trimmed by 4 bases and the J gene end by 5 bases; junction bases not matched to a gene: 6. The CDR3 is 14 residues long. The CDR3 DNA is TGTGCCAGCAGCAAAGGGACAGGGATGACTGAAGCTTTCTTT. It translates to CASSKGTGMTEAFF.

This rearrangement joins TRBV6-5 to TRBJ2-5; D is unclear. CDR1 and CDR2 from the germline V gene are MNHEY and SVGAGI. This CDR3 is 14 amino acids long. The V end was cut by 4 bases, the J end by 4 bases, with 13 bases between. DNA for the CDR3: TGTGCCAGCAGTTTGGGCTATTCTCTAGAGACCCAGTACTTC. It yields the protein CASSLGYSLETQYF.

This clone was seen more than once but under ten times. In nucleotides, the CDR3 is TGCAGCGCGATCCGGGACACCTACGAGCAGTACTTC. Its protein product is CSAIRDTYEQYF. This chain connects TRBV29-1 to TRBJ2-7; perhaps TRBD1 as D (6 bases). Germline V gene data show CDR1 as SQVTM and CDR2 as ANQGSEA. With 7 bases removed from V and 2 bases from J, the gap between germline ends came to 12 bases. CDR3 length equals 12 residues.